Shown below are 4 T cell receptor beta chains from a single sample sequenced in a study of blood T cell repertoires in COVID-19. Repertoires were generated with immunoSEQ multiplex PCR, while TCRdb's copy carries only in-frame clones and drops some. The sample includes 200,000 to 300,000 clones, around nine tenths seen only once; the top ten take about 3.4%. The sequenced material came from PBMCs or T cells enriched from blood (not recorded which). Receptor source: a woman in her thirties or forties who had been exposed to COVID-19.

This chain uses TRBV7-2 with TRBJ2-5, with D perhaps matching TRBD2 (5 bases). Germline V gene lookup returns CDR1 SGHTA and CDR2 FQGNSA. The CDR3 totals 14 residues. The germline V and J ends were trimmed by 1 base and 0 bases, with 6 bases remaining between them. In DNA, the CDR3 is TGTGCCAGCAGCTTAGTGGACTACCAAGAGACCCAGTACTTC. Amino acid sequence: CASSLVDYQETQYF. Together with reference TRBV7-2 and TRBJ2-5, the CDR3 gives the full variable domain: GAGVSQSPSNKVTEKGKDVELRCDPISGHTALYWYRQSLGQGLEFLIYFQGNSAPDKSGLPSDRFSAERTGGSVSTLTIQRTQQEDSAVYLCASSLVDYQETQYFGPGTRLLVL.

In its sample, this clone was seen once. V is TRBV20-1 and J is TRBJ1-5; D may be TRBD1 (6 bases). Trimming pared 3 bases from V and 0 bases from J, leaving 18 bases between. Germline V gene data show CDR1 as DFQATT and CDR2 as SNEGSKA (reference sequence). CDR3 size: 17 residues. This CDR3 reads CSASGLDSNLSNQPQHF. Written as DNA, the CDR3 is TGCAGTGCTAGTGGTCTGGACAGTAACCTTAGCAATCAGCCCCAGCATTTT.

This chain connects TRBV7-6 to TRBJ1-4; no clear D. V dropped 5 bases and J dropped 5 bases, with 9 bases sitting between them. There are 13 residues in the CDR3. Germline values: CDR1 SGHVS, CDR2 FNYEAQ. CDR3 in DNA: TGTGCCAGCAGCCAGAGGCGGAATGAAAAACTGTTTTTT. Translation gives CASSQRRNEKLFF.

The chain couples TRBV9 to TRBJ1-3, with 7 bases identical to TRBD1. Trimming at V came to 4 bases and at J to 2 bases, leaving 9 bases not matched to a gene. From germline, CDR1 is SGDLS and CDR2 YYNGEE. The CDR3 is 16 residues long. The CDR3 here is CASSPRQGSTGNTIYF. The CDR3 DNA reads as TGTGCCAGCAGCCCTCGACAGGGATCTACTGGAAACACCATATATTTT.